One and the same sample provided the 4 T cell receptor beta chains below, sequenced in a study of cytomegalovirus exposure and HLA in healthy donors. It was with 60 Vbeta and 13 Jbeta primers that the PCR ran. Generated by immunoSEQ multiplex PCR, the TCRdb table keeps only in-frame clones and is missing some. The sample includes some 87,000 clones, 60% to 80% of them seen just once. Sample: PBMCs. Receptors were obtained from a woman aged 45-60 years in good health and CMV-seropositive.

The J gene is TRBJ2-1, the V gene TRBV28, with D possibly TRBD1 on 5 matching bases. This CDR3 has 11 amino acids. Germline V gene data show CDR1 as MDHEN and CDR2 as SYDVKM. Trimming removed 5 bases at V and 13 bases at J, with 12 bases between. The CDR3 DNA is TGTGCCAGCAGTACCCCCAGGGCCCAGTTCTTC. Its protein product is CASSTPRAQFF.

In nucleotides, the CDR3 is TGTGCCAGCAGTGCCGGGACAAAGTATTTT. It encodes CASSAGTKYF. The V and J genes are TRBV6-1 and TRBJ2-3; a possible D gene is TRBD1 (6 bases). The length of the CDR3 is 10 residues. Trimming left V 4 bases short and J 13 bases short, with 9 bases between. Germline V gene lookup returns CDR1 MNHNS and CDR2 SASEGT.

This chain joins TRBV4-1 and TRBJ2-1, with TRBD2 identical over 10 bases. This CDR3 comprises 15 residues. Germline assignment: CDR1 MGHRA and CDR2 YSYEKL. With 4 bases clipped from V and 5 bases from J, the junction kept 5 bases outside the gene matches. The CDR3 region is CASSRTSGTNNEQFF. CDR3 nucleotides: TGCGCCAGCAGCCGGACTAGCGGCACAAACAATGAGCAGTTCTTC.

The sample holds a few counts of this clone. The chain carries TRBV7-9 and TRBJ1-1, with 9 bases aligning to TRBD1. Germline CDR1 reads SEHNR; CDR2 reads FQNEAQ (reference sequence). V dropped 6 bases and J dropped 3; count of bases not matched to a gene: 8. The CDR3 loop spans 15 amino acids. The CDR3 sequence is CASSLDRGLDTEAFF. The CDR3 bases are TGTGCCAGCAGTTTGGACAGGGGATTGGACACTGAAGCTTTCTTT.